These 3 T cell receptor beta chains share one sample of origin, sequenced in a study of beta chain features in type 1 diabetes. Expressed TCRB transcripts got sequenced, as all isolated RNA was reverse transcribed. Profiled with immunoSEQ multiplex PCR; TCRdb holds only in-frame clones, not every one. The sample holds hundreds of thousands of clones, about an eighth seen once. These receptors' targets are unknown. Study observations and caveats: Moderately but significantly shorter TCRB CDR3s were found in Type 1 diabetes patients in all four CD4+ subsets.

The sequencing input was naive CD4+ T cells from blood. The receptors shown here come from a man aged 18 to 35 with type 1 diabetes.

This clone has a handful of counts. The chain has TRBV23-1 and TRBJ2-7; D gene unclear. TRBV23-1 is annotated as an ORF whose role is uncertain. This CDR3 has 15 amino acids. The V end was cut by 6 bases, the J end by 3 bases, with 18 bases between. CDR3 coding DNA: TGCGCCAGCAGCCCTCAATCTATACAGAACTACGAGCAGTACTTC. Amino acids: CASSPQSIQNYEQYF.

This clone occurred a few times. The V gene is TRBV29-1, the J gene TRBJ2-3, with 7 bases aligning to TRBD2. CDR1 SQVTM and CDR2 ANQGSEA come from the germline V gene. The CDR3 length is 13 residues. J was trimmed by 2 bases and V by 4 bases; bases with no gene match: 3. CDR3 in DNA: TGCAGCGTTGGAGCGGGACTCACAGATACGCAGTATTTT. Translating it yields CSVGAGLTDTQYF.

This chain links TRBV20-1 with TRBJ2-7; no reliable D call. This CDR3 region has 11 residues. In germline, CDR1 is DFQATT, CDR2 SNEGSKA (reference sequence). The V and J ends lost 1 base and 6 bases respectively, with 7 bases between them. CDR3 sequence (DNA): TGCAGTGCTAGAGGTCCGAGCGAGCAGTACTTC. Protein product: CSARGPSEQYF.